This T cell receptor beta chain was found in a study of blood T cells in healthy people across ages. Each donor was a healthy Caucasian individual from Russia, aged roughly 6 to 90. The CDR3 runs 16 residues. Germline assignment: CDR1 PRHDT and CDR2 FYEKMQ (reference sequence). Trimming removed 5 bases from V and 7 bases from J, with 18 bases in between. To note about this clonotype: Its cognate antigen is unknown.

Through a sample-barcoded 5' primer and a J-beta primer mix, a second PCR was run for roughly 6 to 12 cycles. Template switching added a 12-random-nucleotide identifier to every cDNA molecule. TCRdb processed the 5' RACE reads anew with MiXCR; each CDR3 protein has one entry. The table includes 1.5 million to 2 million distinct CDR3 sequences, around half detected once. Findings and caveats of the study: Versus aged donors, long-lived donors had higher diversity and more naive CD4+ cells. Estimated diversity, derived from one million T cells, was regarded as an underestimate.

Sequencing was performed on blood. The chain is built from TRBV13 and TRBJ1-6, with D unresolved. This clonotype originated in a woman aged 40 to 50 in good health. CDR3 nucleotide sequence: TGTGCCAGCAGCACCAATGCGGATGTCCCGAATTCACCCCTCCACTTT. Translated: CASSTNADVPNSPLHF.